Sequencing of this TCR beta chain was carried out in a study of identical twins (dated by TCRdb to about 2016). Study-wide context: The study deep-sequenced TCR alpha and beta repertoires from monozygotic twins, unrelated adults of various ages and cord blood to test whether fetal clonotypes persist. To rule out contamination, the twin experiments were replicated at different times with different library preparation protocols. Beyond this particular receptor, the publication reports: Out-of-frame TCR alpha sequences shared between twins showed an excess of low generation-probability sequences compared with coincidental sharing between unrelated individuals. Out-of-frame TCR alpha sharing in monozygotic twins was systematically underestimated by recombination models, whereas sharing between unrelated individuals was in agreement with the recombination models. Excess twin sharing in beta out-of-frame sequences was weaker because fewer shared sequences lowered the signal-to-noise ratio. Because the same donors could not be followed over many years, the conclusions relied on cross-sectional statistical analysis. Zero-insertion analyses could be partly confounded by invariant T cells such as MAIT and iNKT, although diverse VJ usage argued against such confounding for most clonotypes. Fewer insertions were carried by abundant cord blood beta clonotypes, a similar but weaker trend appeared in young adult naive repertoires, and no such trend appeared in memory repertoires.

Library prep was done by 5' RACE. TCRdb lists the instrument as Illumina HiSeq 2000. Template switching added a universal primer binding site, and the final cDNA carried a unique molecular identifier that allowed TCR cDNA molecules to be counted accurately. Specific primers in the conserved constant-segment region were used to synthesize first-strand cDNA for the TCR alpha and beta chains. Each cDNA library was double barcoded, with a SMART-Mk sample barcode plus Illumina barcodes, to control for contamination. TruSeq adapter sequences along with Illumina sample barcodes were introduced in two successive PCR steps. TCR alpha and beta cDNA libraries were sequenced on the Illumina HiSeq platform with custom primers. The original pipeline was this. Raw reads were processed with MiGEC to extract unique molecular identifiers, and MiXCR was used to determine CDR3 positions. For each individual, recombination models were inferred using an EM algorithm with the repgenHMM and IGoR tools. Shared clonotypes were analyzed with the tcR package in R, and sharing was normalized by the product of cloneset sizes. To study raw recombination free of thymic and clonal selection effects, out-of-frame nonproductive sequences were analyzed. TCRdb took the public reads, trimmed them with fastp at Q25, ran MiXCR for clone calling and kept in-frame beta chains. CDR3 protein duplicates are merged, each entry listing the most common genes and DNA. The authors' filters were not applied to this entry. This sample holds 1.5 million to 2 million distinct CDR3 sequences; less than 35% were observed only once. Over 0.25% of the sample is in the top ten clones.

A word on this clonotype: The antigen this receptor binds is unknown. No base qualities exist here, and no much larger clone lies one base off it.

V and J lose 3 bases and 2 bases, and a span of 18 bases separates them. From the germline V gene, CDR1 is ENHRY and CDR2 is SYGVKD. Inclusive of the bounding cysteine and phenylalanine, the CDR3 is 17 residues long. The read is trimmed to its CDR3 DNA, 51 bases read in frame from base 1. Every donor in the study was a healthy Caucasian. The sequence derives from a newborn girl in good health. Sequenced: cord blood. The V and J genes are TRBV10-3 and TRBJ2-3; TRBD2 is perhaps the D gene, given 6 matching bases. The CDR3 protein: CAISDPIRSGYTDTQYF. DNA sequence: TGTGCCATCAGTGACCCGATCCGTAGCGGCTACACAGATACGCAGTATTTT.